This TCR beta chain was sequenced for a study of metastatic and nonmetastatic thyroid tumors. Across the whole study: A comparison of repertoires was made across blood and tumor or nodule tissue from malignant and benign thyroid patients.

In regard to this clone: Antigen specificity is unknown.

Unmatched junction bases numbered 7, after V lost 4 bases and J lost 7 bases. The CDR3 is 13 residues long. In germline, CDR1 is MNHEY, CDR2 SMNVEV (reference sequence). TCRdb reprocessed the PCR reads via MiXCR. The table shows about 28,000 clones, with around 25% occurring only once. Study-level points and caveats: Patients with malignant thyroid tumors reportedly had significantly higher TCR beta diversity than those with benign nodules, in blood and tumor.

There were no patients who had received any treatment before thyroid surgery. The source is a female donor with papillary thyroid cancer or a benign thyroid nodule (not recorded which). Some clones in this sample may be carry-over from other donors' samples. The chain has TRBV27 and TRBJ2-7, with TRBD2 matching over 7 bases. The specimen sequenced was blood. The CDR3 is CASSWGGAREQYF. The CDR3 region has the DNA TGTGCCAGCAGTTGGGGAGGGGCGCGGGAGCAGTACTTC.